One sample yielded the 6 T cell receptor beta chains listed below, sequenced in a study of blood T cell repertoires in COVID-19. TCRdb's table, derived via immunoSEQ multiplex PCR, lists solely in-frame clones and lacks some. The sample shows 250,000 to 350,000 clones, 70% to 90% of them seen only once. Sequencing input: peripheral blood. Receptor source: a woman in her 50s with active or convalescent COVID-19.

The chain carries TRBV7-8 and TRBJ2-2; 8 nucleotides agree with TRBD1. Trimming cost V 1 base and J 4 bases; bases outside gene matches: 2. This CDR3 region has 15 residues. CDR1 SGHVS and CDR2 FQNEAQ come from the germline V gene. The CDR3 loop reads CASSLGRGLTGELFF. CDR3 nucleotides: TGTGCCAGCAGCTTAGGCAGGGGGCTCACCGGGGAGCTGTTTTTT.

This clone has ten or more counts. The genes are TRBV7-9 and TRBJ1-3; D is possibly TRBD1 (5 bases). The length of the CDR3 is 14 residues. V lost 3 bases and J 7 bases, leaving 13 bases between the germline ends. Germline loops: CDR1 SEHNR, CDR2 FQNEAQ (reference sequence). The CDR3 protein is CASSLAGVRNTIYF. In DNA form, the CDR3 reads TGTGCCAGCAGCTTGGCGGGGGTCCGGAACACCATATATTTT.

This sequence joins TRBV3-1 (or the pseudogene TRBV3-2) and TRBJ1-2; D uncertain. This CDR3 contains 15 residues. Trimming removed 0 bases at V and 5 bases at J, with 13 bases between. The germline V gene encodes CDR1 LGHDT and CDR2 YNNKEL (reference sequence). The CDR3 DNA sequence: TGTGCCAGCAGCCAAGATCTCGTCGGGGTTTATGGCTACACCTTC. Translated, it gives CASSQDLVGVYGYTF.

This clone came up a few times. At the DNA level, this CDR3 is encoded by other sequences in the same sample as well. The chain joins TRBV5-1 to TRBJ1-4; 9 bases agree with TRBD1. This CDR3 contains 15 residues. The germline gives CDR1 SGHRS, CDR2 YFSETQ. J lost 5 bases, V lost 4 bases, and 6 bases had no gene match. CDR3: CASSLGQGKNEKLFF. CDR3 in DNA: TGCGCCAGCAGCCTGGGACAGGGAAAAAATGAAAAACTGTTTTTT.

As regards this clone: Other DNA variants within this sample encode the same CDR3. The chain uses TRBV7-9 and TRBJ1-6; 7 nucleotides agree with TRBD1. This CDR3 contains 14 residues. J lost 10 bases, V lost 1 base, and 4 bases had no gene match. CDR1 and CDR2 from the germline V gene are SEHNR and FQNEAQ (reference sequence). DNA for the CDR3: TGTGCCAGCAGCTTAGAGGGGGCAGAATCACCCCTCCACTTT. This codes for CASSLEGAESPLHF.

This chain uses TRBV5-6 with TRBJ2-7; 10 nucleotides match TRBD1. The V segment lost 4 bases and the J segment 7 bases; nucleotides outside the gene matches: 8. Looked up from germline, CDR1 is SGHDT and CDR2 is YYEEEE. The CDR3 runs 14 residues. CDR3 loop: CASSLTGTGVEQYF. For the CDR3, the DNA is TGTGCCAGCAGCCTGACAGGGACAGGGGTTGAGCAGTACTTC. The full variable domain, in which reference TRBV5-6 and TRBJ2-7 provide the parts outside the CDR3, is DAGVTQSPTHLIKTRGQQVTLRCSPKSGHDTVSWYQQALGQGPQFIFQYYEEEERQRGNFPDRFSGHQFPNYSSELNVNALLLGDSALYLCASSLTGTGVEQYFGPGTRLTVT.